The 22 T cell receptor beta chains below were found in one sample sequenced in a study of blood T cell repertoires in COVID-19. Sequencing used immunoSEQ multiplex PCR; TCRdb keeps in-frame clones, though not all of them. The sample contains about 170,000 clones, approximately 86% of which appear only once. The sequenced sample was peripheral blood. Every receptor here comes from a woman older than 75 with COVID-19, enrolled during active disease.

The CDR3 nucleotides are TGTGCCAGCGGGGGCAGGGAAAATTCACCCCTCCACTTT. As protein: CASGGRENSPLHF. The genes are TRBV27 and TRBJ1-6; D is possibly TRBD1 (6 bases). The germline CDR1 and CDR2 sequences are MNHEY and SMNVEV (reference sequence). The CDR3 is 13 residues long. The germline V and J ends were trimmed by 8 bases and 7 bases, with 12 bases remaining between them.

This chain links TRBV19 with TRBJ2-5, with 10 bases matching TRBD2. The CDR3 is made up of 15 amino acids. V shed 6 bases, J shed 3 bases, and the junction held 7 bases outside the gene matches. Germline V gene sequence: CDR1 LNHDA, CDR2 SQIVND (reference sequence). The CDR3 protein is CASRPLAGNEETQYF. The CDR3 region has the DNA TGTGCCAGTAGGCCACTAGCGGGAAACGAAGAGACCCAGTACTTC.

V gene TRBV4-3 combines with J gene TRBJ1-2, with D perhaps matching TRBD1 (6 bases). This CDR3 spans 15 amino acids. Germline values: CDR1 LGHNA, CDR2 YSLEER. V was clipped by 1 base and J by 2 bases, with 11 bases between them. CDR3: CASSQGTAGNYGYTF. DNA for the CDR3: TGCGCCAGCAGCCAAGGGACAGCGGGGAACTATGGCTACACCTTC.

The sample holds a few counts of this clone. The chain uses TRBV14 and TRBJ1-1; D ambiguous. CDR3 size: 15 residues. V lost 0 bases and J lost 2, with 10 bases in between. CDR1 and CDR2 from the germline V gene are SGHDN and FVKESK. DNA of the CDR3: TGTGCCAGCAGCCAAGAAGGGAGACGAAACACTGAAGCTTTCTTT. This sequence encodes CASSQEGRRNTEAFF.

V and J are TRBV7-9 and TRBJ1-6; D is possibly TRBD1 (5 bases). The CDR3 totals 15 residues. V lost 1 base to trimming and J lost 7 bases, with 11 bases between them. Germline assignment: CDR1 SEHNR and CDR2 FQNEAQ (reference sequence). CDR3 in amino acids: CASSLVPGGNSPLHF. CDR3 sequence (DNA): TGTGCCAGCAGCTTAGTCCCCGGGGGGAATTCACCCCTCCACTTT. The full variable domain, in which reference TRBV7-9 and TRBJ1-6 provide the parts outside the CDR3, is DTGVSQNPRHKITKRGQNVTFRCDPISEHNRLYWYRQTLGQGPEFLTYFQNEAQLEKSRLLSDRFSAERPKGSFSTLEIQRTEQGDSAMYLCASSLVPGGNSPLHFGNGTRLTVT.

The chain carries TRBV3-1 (or the pseudogene TRBV3-2) and TRBJ1-1; tentative D call: TRBD1 (5 bases). V shed 0 bases and J shed 2 bases, with 13 bases lying between them. Per the germline V gene, CDR1 is LGHDT and CDR2 is YNNKEL (reference sequence). The CDR3 length is 16 residues. CDR3 in DNA: TGTGCCAGCAGCCAAGAGGGGTTGGGGGGAAACACTGAAGCTTTCTTT. The encoded protein is CASSQEGLGGNTEAFF.

J is TRBJ2-3 and V is TRBV28; D gene unclear. Trimming stripped 2 bases from V and 0 bases from J, with 6 bases between. From germline, CDR1 is MDHEN and CDR2 SYDVKM. The CDR3 has 14 residues. In DNA, the CDR3 is TGTGCCAGCAGTTTACCCGTGAGCACAGATACGCAGTATTTT. This gives the protein CASSLPVSTDTQYF.

V is TRBV5-1 and J is TRBJ1-1, with D possibly being TRBD1 (5 bases). There are 13 residues in the CDR3. From germline, CDR1 is SGHRS and CDR2 YFSETQ. The germline V and J ends were trimmed by 2 bases and 3 bases, with 8 bases remaining between them. CDR3 bases: TGCGCCAGCAGCTTTCAAGGGGACACTGAAGCTTTCTTT. Protein product: CASSFQGDTEAFF.

The CDR3 reads CASSISGVVDTQYF. Written as DNA, the CDR3 is TGTGCCAGTAGTATTTCGGGAGTAGTCGATACGCAGTATTTT. This chain joins TRBV19 and TRBJ2-3; tentative D call: TRBD2 (6 bases). Per the germline V gene, CDR1 is LNHDA and CDR2 is SQIVND (reference sequence). The CDR3 loop spans 14 amino acids. V lost 3 bases and J 6 bases, leaving 13 bases between the germline ends.

This sequence joins TRBV4-1 and TRBJ2-7, with D maybe TRBD2 (5 bases). This CDR3 has 15 amino acids. Germline V CDR1 and CDR2: MGHRA, YSYEKL. The V gene lost 0 bases and the J gene lost 7 bases, with 16 bases spanning the gap. CDR3 in amino acids: CASSQEQTPSGEQYF. The CDR3 DNA sequence: TGCGCCAGCAGCCAAGAACAGACCCCATCGGGGGAGCAGTACTTC.

The chain carries TRBV7-8 and TRBJ1-2; 9 nucleotides line up with TRBD1. Trimming took 5 bases from V and 3 from J; bases not matched to a gene: 4. From germline, CDR1 is SGHVS and CDR2 FQNEAQ. CDR3 length: 14 residues. The CDR3 reads CASSHRGLDYGYTF. CDR3 bases: TGTGCCAGCAGCCACAGGGGGCTTGACTATGGCTACACCTTC.

Only one count was recorded for this clone. The gene calls are TRBV27 and TRBJ1-5, with D uncertain. The CDR3 consists of 16 residues. The V gene's germline CDR1 is MNHEY and CDR2 SMNVEV (reference sequence). The germline V and J ends were trimmed by 3 bases and 0 bases, with 12 bases remaining between them. The DNA for the CDR3 is TGTGCCAGCAGTTTTCCCCCGCAGGTTAGCAATCAGCCCCAGCATTTT. Its protein is CASSFPPQVSNQPQHF.

The chain has TRBV5-1 and TRBJ1-1; 7 nucleotides align to TRBD1. Per germline, CDR1 SGHRS and CDR2 YFSETQ. Trimming at V came to 2 bases and at J to 7 bases, leaving 11 bases not matched to a gene. The length of the CDR3 is 15 residues. CDR3 sequence (DNA): TGCGCCAGCAGCTTCATGGTGGACAGGATAAATGAAGCTTTCTTT. This gives the protein CASSFMVDRINEAFF.

V usage is TRBV7-9 and J usage is TRBJ1-2, with a tentative D call TRBD1 (6 bases). The CDR3 runs 13 residues. The germline gives CDR1 SEHNR, CDR2 FQNEAQ (reference sequence). With 8 bases removed from V and 6 bases from J, the gap between germline ends came to 16 bases. The CDR3 bases are TGTGCCAGCCACCCTTGGGGGGGCCATGGCTACACCTTC. Translation: CASHPWGGHGYTF.

V and J are TRBV24-1 and TRBJ2-7, with 10 bases that match TRBD2. The CDR3 length is 15 residues. Germline V gives CDR1 KGHDR, CDR2 SFDVKD. Trimming cost V 3 bases and J 6 bases; bases outside gene matches: 7. CDR3 coding DNA: TGTGCCACCAGTGATCCAAGGACTAGCGGCGTCGAGCAGTACTTC. This sequence encodes CATSDPRTSGVEQYF.

The chain recombines TRBV3-1 (or the pseudogene TRBV3-2) with TRBJ2-7; TRBD1 matches at 7 bases. The CDR3 has 14 residues. The V gene end was trimmed by 1 base and the J gene end by 3 bases; junction bases not matched to a gene: 3. CDR1 and CDR2 (germline): LGHDT, YNNKEL (reference sequence). The CDR3 region has the DNA TGTGCCAGCAGCCAAGGAGGGACAGTCTACGAGCAGTACTTC. Amino acid sequence: CASSQGGTVYEQYF.

The chain employs TRBV7-3 and TRBJ2-2, with D unclear. V lost 4 bases, J lost 5 bases, and 8 bases lay in between. CDR1 is SGHTA and CDR2 is FQGTGA in the germline V gene. The CDR3 contains 13 residues. CDR3 bases: TGTGCCAGCAGCTCCACAAGTACCGGGGAGCTGTTTTTT. It codes for CASSSTSTGELFF.

A few counts support this clone. The chain is built from TRBV11-2 and TRBJ1-6; no firm D call. The CDR3 totals 14 residues. V was cut by 0 bases and J by 9 bases, with 9 bases left in between. CDR1 and CDR2 from the germline V gene are SGHAT and FQNNGV. The CDR3 DNA follows: TGTGCCAGCAGCTTAGAGGTTGGGCCTTCACCCCTCCACTTT. It specifies CASSLEVGPSPLHF.

This chain joins TRBV3-1 (or the pseudogene TRBV3-2) and TRBJ2-7, with D possibly TRBD1 on 5 matching bases. The V gene lost 3 bases and the J gene lost 7 bases, with 10 bases spanning the gap. The germline CDR1 and CDR2 sequences are LGHDT and YNNKEL (reference sequence). The CDR3 spans 12 residues. The CDR3 loop is CASSHLGVEQYF. CDR3 bases: TGTGCCAGCAGCCACTTAGGGGTTGAGCAGTACTTC.

In DNA, the CDR3 is TGTGCCAGCAGCCAAGATTCCTTCGGGGGTCAGCCCCAGCATTTT. Protein product: CASSQDSFGGQPQHF. V and J are TRBV3-1 (or the pseudogene TRBV3-2) and TRBJ1-5, with D tentatively TRBD1 (5 bases). The V gene's germline CDR1 is LGHDT and CDR2 YNNKEL (reference sequence). The CDR3 spans 15 residues. Trimming shortened V by 0 bases and J by 6 bases, and 12 bases separated the two germline ends.

The chain is built from TRBV11-2 and TRBJ1-2, with D unresolved. Germline V gene lookup returns CDR1 SGHAT and CDR2 FQNNGV. Trimming removed 0 bases at V and 4 bases at J, with 9 bases between. There are 14 residues in the CDR3. The CDR3, as DNA: TGTGCCAGCAGCTTAGAACCTACGGTCTATGGCTACACCTTC. This encodes CASSLEPTVYGYTF.

The gene calls are TRBV2 and TRBJ1-1; 8 nucleotides align to TRBD1. Germline loops: CDR1 SNHLY, CDR2 FYNNEI. V trimming: 7 bases; J trimming: 6 bases; junction bases outside the gene matches: 10. The CDR3 runs to 14 residues. The CDR3 region is CASKGDRLEPEAFF. The CDR3 region has the DNA TGTGCCAGCAAGGGGGACAGGTTGGAGCCTGAAGCTTTCTTT.